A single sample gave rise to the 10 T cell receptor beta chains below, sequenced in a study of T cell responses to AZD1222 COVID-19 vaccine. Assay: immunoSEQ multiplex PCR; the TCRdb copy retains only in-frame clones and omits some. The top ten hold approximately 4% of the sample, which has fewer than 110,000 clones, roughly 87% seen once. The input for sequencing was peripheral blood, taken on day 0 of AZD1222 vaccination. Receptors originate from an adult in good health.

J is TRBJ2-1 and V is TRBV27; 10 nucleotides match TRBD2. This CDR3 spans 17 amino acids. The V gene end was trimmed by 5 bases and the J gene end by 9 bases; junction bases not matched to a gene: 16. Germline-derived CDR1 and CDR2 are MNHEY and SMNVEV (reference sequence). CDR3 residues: CASSGTESLAGVGEQFF. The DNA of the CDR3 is TGTGCCAGCAGTGGGACAGAAAGTCTAGCGGGAGTCGGTGAGCAGTTCTTC.

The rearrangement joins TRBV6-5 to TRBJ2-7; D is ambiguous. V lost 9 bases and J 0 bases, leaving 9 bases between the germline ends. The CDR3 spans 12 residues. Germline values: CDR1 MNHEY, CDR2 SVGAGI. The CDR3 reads CASRLSSYEQYF. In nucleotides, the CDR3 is TGTGCCAGTCGCTTAAGCTCCTACGAGCAGTACTTC.

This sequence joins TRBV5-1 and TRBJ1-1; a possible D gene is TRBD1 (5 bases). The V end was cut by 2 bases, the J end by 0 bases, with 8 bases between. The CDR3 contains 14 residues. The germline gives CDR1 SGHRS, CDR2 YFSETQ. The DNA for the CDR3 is TGCGCCAGCAGCTTTGGGGCTATGAACACTGAAGCTTTCTTT. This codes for CASSFGAMNTEAFF. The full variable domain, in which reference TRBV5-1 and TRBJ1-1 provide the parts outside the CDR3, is KAGVTQTPRYLIKTRGQQVTLSCSPISGHRSVSWYQQTPGQGLQFLFEYFSETQRNKGNFPGRFSGRQFSNSRSEMNVSTLELGDSALYLCASSFGAMNTEAFFGQGTRLTVV.

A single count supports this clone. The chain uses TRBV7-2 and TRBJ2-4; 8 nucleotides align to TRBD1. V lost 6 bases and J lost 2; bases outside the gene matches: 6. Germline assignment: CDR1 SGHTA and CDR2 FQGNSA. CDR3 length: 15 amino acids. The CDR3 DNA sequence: TGTGCCAGCAGACCAGGGGGCGGGACCAAAAACATTCAGTACTTC. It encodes CASRPGGGTKNIQYF.

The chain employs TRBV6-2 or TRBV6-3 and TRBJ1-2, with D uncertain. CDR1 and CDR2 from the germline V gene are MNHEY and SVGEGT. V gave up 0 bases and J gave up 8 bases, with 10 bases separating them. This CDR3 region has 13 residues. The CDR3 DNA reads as TGTGCCAGCAGTTACTCGAGCTCCGGGGGCTACACCTTC. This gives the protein CASSYSSSGGYTF.

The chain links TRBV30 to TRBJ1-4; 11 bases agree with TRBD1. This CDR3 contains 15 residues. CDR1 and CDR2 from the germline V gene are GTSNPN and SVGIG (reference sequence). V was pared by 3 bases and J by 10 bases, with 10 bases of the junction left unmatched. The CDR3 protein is CAWRPRTGGIGKLFF. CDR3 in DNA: TGTGCCTGGAGGCCACGGACAGGGGGCATAGGAAAACTGTTTTTT.

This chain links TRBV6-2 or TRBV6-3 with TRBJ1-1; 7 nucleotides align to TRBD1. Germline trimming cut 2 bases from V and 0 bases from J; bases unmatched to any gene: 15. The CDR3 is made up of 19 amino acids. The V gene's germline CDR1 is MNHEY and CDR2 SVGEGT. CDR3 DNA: TGTGCCAGCAGTTACCTCCTCGGGAGGGGGCCAATTATGAACACTGAAGCTTTCTTT. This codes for CASSYLLGRGPIMNTEAFF.

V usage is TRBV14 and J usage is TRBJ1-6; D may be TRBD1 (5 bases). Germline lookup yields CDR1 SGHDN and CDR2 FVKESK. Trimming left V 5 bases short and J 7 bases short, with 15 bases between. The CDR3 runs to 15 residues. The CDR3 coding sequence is TGTGCCAGCAGCTTATGGGGGAGGGGAAATTCACCCCTCCACTTT. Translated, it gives CASSLWGRGNSPLHF. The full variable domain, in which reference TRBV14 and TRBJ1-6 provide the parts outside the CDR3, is EAGVTQFPSHSVIEKGQTVTLRCDPISGHDNLYWYRRVMGKEIKFLLHFVKESKQDESGMPNNRFLAERTGGTYSTLKVQPAELEDSGVYFCASSLWGRGNSPLHFGNGTRLTVT.

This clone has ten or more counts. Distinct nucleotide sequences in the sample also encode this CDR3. The CDR3 protein is CASSYLAGGRETQYF. CDR3 in DNA: TGTGCCAGCAGCTATCTAGCGGGGGGTCGGGAGACCCAGTACTTC. The chain couples TRBV7-2 to TRBJ2-5; 11 bases match TRBD2. The CDR3 has 15 residues. Per germline, CDR1 SGHTA and CDR2 FQGNSA. J gave up 5 bases and V 4 bases, and 6 bases lay outside the gene matches.

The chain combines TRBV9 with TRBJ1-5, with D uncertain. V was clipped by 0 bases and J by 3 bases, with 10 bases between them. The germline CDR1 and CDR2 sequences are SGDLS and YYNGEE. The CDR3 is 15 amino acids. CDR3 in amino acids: CASSVEGGLNQPQHF. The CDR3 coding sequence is TGTGCCAGCAGCGTAGAGGGCGGACTCAATCAGCCCCAGCATTTT.